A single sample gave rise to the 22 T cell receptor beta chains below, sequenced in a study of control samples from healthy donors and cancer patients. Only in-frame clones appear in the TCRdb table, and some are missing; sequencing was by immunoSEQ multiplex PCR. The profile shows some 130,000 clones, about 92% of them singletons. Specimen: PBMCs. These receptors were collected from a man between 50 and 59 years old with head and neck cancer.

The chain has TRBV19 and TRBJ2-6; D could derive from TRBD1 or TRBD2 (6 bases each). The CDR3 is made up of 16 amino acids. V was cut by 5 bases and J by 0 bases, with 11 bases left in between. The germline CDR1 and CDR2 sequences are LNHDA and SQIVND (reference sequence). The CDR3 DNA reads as TGTGCCAGTAGTTTCGGGGGCGGCTCTGGGGCCAACGTCCTGACTTTC. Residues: CASSFGGGSGANVLTF.

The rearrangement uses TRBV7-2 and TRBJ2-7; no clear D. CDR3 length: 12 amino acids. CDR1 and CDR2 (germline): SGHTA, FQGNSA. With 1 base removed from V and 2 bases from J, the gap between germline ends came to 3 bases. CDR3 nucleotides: TGTGCCAGCAGCTTAGGGGCCTACGAGCAGTACTTC. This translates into CASSLGAYEQYF.

This CDR3 reads CASSALRTGEGSPLHF. CDR3 sequence (DNA): TGTGCCAGTAGTGCGTTACGGACAGGGGAAGGGTCACCCCTCCACTTT. The J gene is TRBJ1-6, the V gene TRBV19; TRBD1 matches at 9 bases. The CDR3 length is 16 residues. Unmatched junction bases numbered 12, after V lost 5 bases and J lost 10 bases. The germline V gene has CDR1 LNHDA and CDR2 SQIVND (reference sequence). The full variable domain, rest sourced from reference TRBV19 and TRBJ1-6, is DGGITQSPKYLFRKEGQNVTLSCEQNLNHDAMYWYRQDPGQGLRLIYYSQIVNDFQKGDIAEGYSVSREKKESFPLTVTSAQKNPTAFYLCASSALRTGEGSPLHFGNGTRLTVT.

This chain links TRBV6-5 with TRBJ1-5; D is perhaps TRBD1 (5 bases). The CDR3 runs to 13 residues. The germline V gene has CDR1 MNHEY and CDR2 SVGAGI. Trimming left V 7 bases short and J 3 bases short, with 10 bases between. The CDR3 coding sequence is TGTGCCAGCACCAGGGCCCTCAATCAGCCCCAGCATTTT. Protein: CASTRALNQPQHF.

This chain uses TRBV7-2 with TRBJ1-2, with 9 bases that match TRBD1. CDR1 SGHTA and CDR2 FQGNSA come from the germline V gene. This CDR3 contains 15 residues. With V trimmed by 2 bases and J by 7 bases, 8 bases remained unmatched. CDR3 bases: TGTGCCAGCAGCTTAATGTCGGGACAGGGTGCTGGCTACACCTTC. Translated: CASSLMSGQGAGYTF.

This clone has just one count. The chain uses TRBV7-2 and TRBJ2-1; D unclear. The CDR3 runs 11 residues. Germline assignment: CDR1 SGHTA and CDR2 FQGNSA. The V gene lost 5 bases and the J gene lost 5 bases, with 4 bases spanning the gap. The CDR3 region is CASSAHNEQFF. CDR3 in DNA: TGTGCCAGCAGCGCCCACAATGAGCAGTTCTTC.

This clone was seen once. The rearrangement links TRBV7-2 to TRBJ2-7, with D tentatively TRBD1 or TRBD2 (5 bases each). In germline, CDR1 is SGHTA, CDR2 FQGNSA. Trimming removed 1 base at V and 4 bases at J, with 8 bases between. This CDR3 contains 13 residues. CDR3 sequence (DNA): TGTGCCAGCAGCTTAGGAGGGGAATACGAGCAGTACTTC. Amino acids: CASSLGGEYEQYF.

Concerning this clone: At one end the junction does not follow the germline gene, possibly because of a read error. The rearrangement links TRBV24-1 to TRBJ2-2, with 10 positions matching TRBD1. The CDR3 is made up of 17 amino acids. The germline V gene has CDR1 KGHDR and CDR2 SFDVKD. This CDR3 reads CATSDLRGTGEHRGAVF. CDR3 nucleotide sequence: TGTGCCACCAGTGATTTGCGGGGGACAGGGGAACACCGGGGAGCTGTTTTT.

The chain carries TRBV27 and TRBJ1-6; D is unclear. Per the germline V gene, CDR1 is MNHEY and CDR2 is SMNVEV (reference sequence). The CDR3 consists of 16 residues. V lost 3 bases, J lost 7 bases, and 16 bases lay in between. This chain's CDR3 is CASSFTASVLNSPLHF. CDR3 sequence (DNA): TGTGCCAGCAGTTTCACCGCCTCCGTACTGAATTCACCCCTCCACTTT.

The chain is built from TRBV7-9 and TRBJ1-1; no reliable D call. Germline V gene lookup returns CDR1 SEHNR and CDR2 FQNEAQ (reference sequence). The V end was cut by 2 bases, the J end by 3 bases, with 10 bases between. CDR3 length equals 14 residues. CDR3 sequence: CASSLMRRDTEAFF. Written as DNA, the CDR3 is TGTGCCAGCAGCTTAATGCGTAGGGACACTGAAGCTTTCTTT.

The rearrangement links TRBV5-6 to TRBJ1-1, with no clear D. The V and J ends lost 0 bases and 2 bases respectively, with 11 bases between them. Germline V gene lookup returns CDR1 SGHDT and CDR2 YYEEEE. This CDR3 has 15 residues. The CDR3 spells CASSLAGRLNTEAFF. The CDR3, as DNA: TGTGCCAGCAGCTTGGCAGGACGGCTTAACACTGAAGCTTTCTTT.

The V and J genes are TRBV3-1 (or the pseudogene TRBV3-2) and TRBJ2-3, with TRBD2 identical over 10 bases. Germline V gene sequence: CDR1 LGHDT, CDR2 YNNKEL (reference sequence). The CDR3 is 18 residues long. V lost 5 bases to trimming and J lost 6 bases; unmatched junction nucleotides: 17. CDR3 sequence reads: CASSIRGERGGQLDTQYF. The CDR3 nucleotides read TGTGCCAGCAGCATAAGGGGGGAGCGGGGGGGTCAGTTGGATACGCAGTATTTT.

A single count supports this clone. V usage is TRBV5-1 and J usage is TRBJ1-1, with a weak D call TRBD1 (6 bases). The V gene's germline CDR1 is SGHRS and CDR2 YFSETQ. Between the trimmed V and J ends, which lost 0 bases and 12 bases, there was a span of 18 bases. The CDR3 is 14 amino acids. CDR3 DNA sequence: TGCGCCAGCAGCTTGGGACCTAGGACAGCCGGGACTTTCTTT. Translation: CASSLGPRTAGTFF.

CDR3 amino acids: CATHVRGQDGYTF. DNA of the CDR3: TGTGCCACCCACGTCAGGGGGCAAGACGGCTACACCTTC. The chain has TRBV6-4 and TRBJ1-2; 8 nucleotides agree with TRBD1. Germline values: CDR1 MRHNA, CDR2 SNTAGT. The CDR3 has 13 residues. Losses at the gene ends were 10 bases for V and 8 bases for J; bases not matched to a gene: 12.

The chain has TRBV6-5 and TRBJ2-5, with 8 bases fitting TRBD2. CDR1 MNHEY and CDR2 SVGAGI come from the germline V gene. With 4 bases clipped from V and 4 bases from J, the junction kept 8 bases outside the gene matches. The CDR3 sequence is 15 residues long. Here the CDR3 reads CASSFRAGGRETQYF. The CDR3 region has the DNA TGTGCCAGCAGTTTCAGGGCGGGGGGCCGAGAGACCCAGTACTTC.

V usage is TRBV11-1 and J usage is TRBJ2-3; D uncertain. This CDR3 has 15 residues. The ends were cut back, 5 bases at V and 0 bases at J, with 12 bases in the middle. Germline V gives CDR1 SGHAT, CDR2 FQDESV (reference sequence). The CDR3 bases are TGTGCCAGCAGCCCTCGGGCAACCAGCACAGATACGCAGTATTTT. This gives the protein CASSPRATSTDTQYF.

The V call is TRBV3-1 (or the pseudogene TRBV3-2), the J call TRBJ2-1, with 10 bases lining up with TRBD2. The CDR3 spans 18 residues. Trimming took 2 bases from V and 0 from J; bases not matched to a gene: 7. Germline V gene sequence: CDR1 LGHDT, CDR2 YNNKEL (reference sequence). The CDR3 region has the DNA TGTGCCAGCAGCCAACCTCGGACTAGCGGTAGCTCCTACAATGAGCAGTTCTTC. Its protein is CASSQPRTSGSSYNEQFF.

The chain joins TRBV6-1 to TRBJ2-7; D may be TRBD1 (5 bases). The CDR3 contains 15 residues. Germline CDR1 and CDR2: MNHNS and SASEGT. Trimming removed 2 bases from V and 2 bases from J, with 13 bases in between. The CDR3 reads CASSERGRVTYEQYF. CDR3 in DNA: TGTGCCAGCAGTGAACGCGGCAGGGTCACCTACGAGCAGTACTTC.

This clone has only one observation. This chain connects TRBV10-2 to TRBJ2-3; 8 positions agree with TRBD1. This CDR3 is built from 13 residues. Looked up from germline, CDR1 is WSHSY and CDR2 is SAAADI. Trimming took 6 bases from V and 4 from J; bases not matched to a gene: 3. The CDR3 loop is CASSGQGADTQYF. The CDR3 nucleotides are TGCGCCAGCAGCGGACAGGGAGCAGATACGCAGTATTTT.

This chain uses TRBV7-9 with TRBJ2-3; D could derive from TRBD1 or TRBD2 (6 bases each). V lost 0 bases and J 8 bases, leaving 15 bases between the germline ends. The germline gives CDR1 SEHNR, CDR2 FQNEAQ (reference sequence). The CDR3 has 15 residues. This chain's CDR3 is CASSLARGELVTQYF. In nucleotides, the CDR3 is TGTGCCAGCAGCTTAGCGAGGGGGGAACTAGTTACGCAGTATTTT.

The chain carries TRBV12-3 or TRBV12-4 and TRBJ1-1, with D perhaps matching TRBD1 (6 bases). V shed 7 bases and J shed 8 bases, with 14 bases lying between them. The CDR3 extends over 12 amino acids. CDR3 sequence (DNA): TGTGCCAGCACCCGGGGGGGGGCCGAAGCTTTCTTT. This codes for CASTRGGAEAFF.

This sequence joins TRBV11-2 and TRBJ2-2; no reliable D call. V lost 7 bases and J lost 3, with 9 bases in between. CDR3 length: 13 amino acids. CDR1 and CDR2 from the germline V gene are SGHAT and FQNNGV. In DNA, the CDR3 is TGTGCCAGCACCTTTTCACACACCGGGGAGCTGTTTTTT. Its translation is CASTFSHTGELFF.